This T cell receptor (beta chain) stems from a study of vaccination and CD4 T cells after COVID-19 (dated by TCRdb to between 2022 and 2023). Describing the broader study: Every convalescent patient had a positive nasal swab PCR test for SARS-CoV-2, with mild disease in eight to ten patients and severe disease in one. In 10 COVID-19 convalescent patients and a few infection-naive healthy vaccine recipients, the spike-specific CD4+ TCR repertoire before mRNA vaccination was compared with the repertoire after mRNA vaccination. Culture stimuli were overlapping spike peptide pools from SARS-CoV-2 and from the common cold coronaviruses HCoV-NL63, HCoV-OC43 and HCoV-229E. For a few convalescent patients, samples were collected at an early post-vaccination timepoint (day 14) as well as at a late post-vaccination timepoint (days 161 to 241). The convalescent cohort comprised six males and four females, including two Hispanic individuals, seven Caucasians, two Asians and one multiracial person. In control cultures, a CEFX viral epitope pool was used as positive control, an HIV-1 Nef peptide pool was used as negative control, or no peptide was added. Post-vaccine blood samples were taken a median of around 77 days after the second vaccine dose, with a range of 14 to 241 days. Post-COVID blood samples from convalescent patients were collected a median of roughly 100 days after diagnosis, with a range of 35 to 161 days. Each participant got two doses of either the Pfizer-BioNTech BNT162b2 vaccine (n=8) or the Moderna mRNA-1273 vaccine (n=2).

Comment on this clonotype: Its antigen is still unknown. No much larger clone is present one base from it, and per-base qualities are unavailable.

Receptors were amplified or captured by PCR. DNA from cultured CD4+ T cells underwent TCR sequencing with the Oncomine TCR Beta short-read assay at the Johns Hopkins FTIC core. The QIAamp micro DNA kit was used to extract genomic DNA from the cultured CD4+ T cells. The Oncomine TCR Beta libraries from cultured CD4+ T cells were pooled using unique dual indexes and then sequenced on an Illumina iSeq 100. In the source study's methods: Non-productive sequences were removed, and CDR3s not starting with C, not ending with F or W, or shorter than 7 amino acids were discarded. The MANAFEST web application was used to identify antigen-specific clonotypes by comparing peptide-stimulated wells against reference wells and other culture wells. Positive clones required FDR below 0.05, an odds ratio above 5, and productive frequency above 0.1% in at least two of three replicate wells. A clonotype was classed as cross-reactive if the clonotype showed significant expansion both in SARS-CoV-2 spike wells and in at least one common cold coronavirus spike condition. CDR3 homology was assessed with Levenshtein distances (stringdist) and unrooted phylogenetic trees (ape) in R version 3.6.1. Using fastp at Q25 and MiXCR, TCRdb reprocessed the public reads and kept productive beta chains. Each entry is one CDR3 protein sequence, shown with its most common DNA and genes. Clone size and V and J calls follow TCRdb, not the original study. The sample table contains 15,000 or so distinct CDR3 sequences; only one count was recorded for under 55% of them. Over 10% of the sample belongs to the ten largest clones.

The time point label here, explained by the study, means: late sampling 161 to 241 days after vaccination in three convalescent patients. Explained via the paper, the treatment or condition label denotes: roughly 11-day PBMC culture with coronavirus spike peptide pools or control peptides (ViraFEST assay). The ViraFEST assay was used in the study, in which antigen-specific T cells were expanded with peptide pools and expanded clonotypes were subsequently identified by TCR sequencing. The convalescent patients' positive SARS-CoV-2 PCR tests fell between March and December 2020, which was before the Alpha, Beta and Delta variants emerged in the United States. PBMCs were cultured at a few million per well in IMDM supplemented with around 5.5% human AB serum and about 9.5 IU/ml IL-2, with approximately 11 ug/ml peptide pools added. Half of the culture medium was replaced with fresh IL-2-containing medium on days 3 and 7. After around 10 days of culture, CD4+ T cells were isolated by negative selection with the EasySep CD4+ T cell isolation kit. Ficoll-Paque Plus gradient centrifugation was used to isolate PBMCs from whole blood, and the isolated PBMCs were then either used fresh or cryopreserved at -140C. Culture conditions were generally each tested in triplicate wells.

Overall results and qualifications from the work: Although the median number of SARS-CoV-2-reactive clonotypes went up from 20 to 25 after infection to 38 after vaccination, the increase was not significant. Of the vaccine-specific clones found in convalescent patients, nearly all (304 of 307) were mono-reactive for SARS-CoV-2 spike instead of being cross-reactive with common cold coronaviruses. The study included relatively few convalescent patients and did not analyze early timepoints after natural infection. In convalescent patients, a median approximately 86% of post-vaccine SARS-CoV-2-reactive clones were detected only after vaccination, and vaccine-specific priming was suggested by this finding.

Sample: CD4+ T cells from blood, cultured in vitro, taken about 7 months after SARS-CoV-2 vaccination. This receptor was taken from a human donor who had recovered from COVID-19.

The CDR3 reads as follows: CASGLERVSYEQYF. The base sequence is TGTGCCAGCGGACTAGAACGTGTCTCCTACGAGCAGTACTTC. The chain couples TRBV2 to TRBJ2-7; TRBD2 agrees with 7 junctional bases. CDR1 and CDR2, looked up from the germline V gene, are SNHLY and FYNNEI. The cysteine opens and the phenylalanine closes a CDR3 of 14 amino acids. Only the CDR3 DNA stays, 42 bases, in frame from base 1. Ends trimmed: V by 8 bases, J by 0 bases; bases unmatched to a gene: 7.